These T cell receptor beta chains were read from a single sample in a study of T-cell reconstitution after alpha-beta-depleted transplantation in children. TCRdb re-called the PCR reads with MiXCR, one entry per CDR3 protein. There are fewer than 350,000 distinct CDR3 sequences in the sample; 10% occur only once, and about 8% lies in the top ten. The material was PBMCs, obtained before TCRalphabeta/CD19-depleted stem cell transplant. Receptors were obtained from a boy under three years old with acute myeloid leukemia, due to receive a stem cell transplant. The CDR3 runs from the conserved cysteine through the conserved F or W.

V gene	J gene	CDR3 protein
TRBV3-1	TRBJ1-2	CASSQDVYGYTF
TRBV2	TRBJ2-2	CATTQETNTGELFF
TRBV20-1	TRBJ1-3	CSARAGAGNTIYF
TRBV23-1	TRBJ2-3	CASSQAGTSITDTQYF
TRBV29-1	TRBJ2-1	CSVVGQVNYNEQFF
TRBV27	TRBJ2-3	CASSSRPRNPGNFADTQYF
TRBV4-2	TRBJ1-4	CASSQVGQGKKGLFF
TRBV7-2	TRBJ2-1	CASSLGGLTEQFF
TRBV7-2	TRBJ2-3	CASSSTPGAGFTDTQYF
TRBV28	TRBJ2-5	CASSDRTGQETQYF
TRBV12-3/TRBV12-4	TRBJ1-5	CASSKEVRQPQHF
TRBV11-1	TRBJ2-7	CASSLGSEAPYEQYF
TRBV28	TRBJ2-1	CASSQLAGGGDEQFF
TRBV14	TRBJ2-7	CASSQVTGAPYEQYF
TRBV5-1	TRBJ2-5	CASSLEAGGQETQYF
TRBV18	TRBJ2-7	CASSPELSIDEQYF
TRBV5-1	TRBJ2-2	CASSLVGAATGELFF
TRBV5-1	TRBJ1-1	CASSVDPYTEAFF
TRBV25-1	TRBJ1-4	CASSEGGAGEKLFF
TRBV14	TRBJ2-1	CASSPEWTYNEQFF
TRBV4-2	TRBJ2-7	CASSPGLVCSYEQYF
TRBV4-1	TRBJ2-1	CASSQDFAGGSYNEQFF
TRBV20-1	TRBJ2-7	CSARVPGATYEQYF
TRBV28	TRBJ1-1	CASRSLWTGTTEAFF
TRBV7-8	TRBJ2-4	CASSLAASGPKNIQYF
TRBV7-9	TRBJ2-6	CASSPPGLSSGANVLTF